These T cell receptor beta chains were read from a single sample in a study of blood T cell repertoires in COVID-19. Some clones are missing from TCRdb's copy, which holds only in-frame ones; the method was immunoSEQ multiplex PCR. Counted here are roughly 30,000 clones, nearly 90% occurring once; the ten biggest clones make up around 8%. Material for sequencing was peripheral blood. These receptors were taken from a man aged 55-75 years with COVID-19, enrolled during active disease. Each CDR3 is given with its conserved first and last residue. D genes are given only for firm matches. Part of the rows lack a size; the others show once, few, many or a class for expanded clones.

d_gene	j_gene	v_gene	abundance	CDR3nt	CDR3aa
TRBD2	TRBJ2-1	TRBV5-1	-	TGCGCCAGCAGCTCGACTAGCGGGAAGGTTGGTGAGCAGTTCTTC	CASSSTSGKVGEQFF
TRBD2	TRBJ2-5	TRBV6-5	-	TGTGCCAGCAGCGTAGCGGGAGAGACCCAGTACTTC	CASSVAGETQYF
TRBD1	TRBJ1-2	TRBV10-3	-	TGTGCCATCAGCTTCCGGGACAGCAACTATGGCTACACCTTC	CAISFRDSNYGYTF
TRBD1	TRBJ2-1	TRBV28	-	TGTGCCAGCAGAGAGGGACAGCCGACCTACAATGAGCAGTTCTTC	CASREGQPTYNEQFF
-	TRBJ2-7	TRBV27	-	TGTGCCAGCAGTTTAAAATGGAGCCACCGGAACGAGCAGTACTTC	CASSLKWSHRNEQYF
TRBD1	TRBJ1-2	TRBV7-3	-	TGTGCCAGCAGCAAGGGACAGGGAAACTTCACCTTC	CASSKGQGNFTF
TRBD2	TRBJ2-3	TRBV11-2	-	TGTGCCAGCAGCTTAGGCGTCAGCGGGGGGCGCACAGATACGCAGTATTTT	CASSLGVSGGRTDTQYF
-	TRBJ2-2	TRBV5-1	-	TGCGCCAGCAGCTTGGTCTCAGGGTTCGGATCCGGGGAGCTGTTTTTT	CASSLVSGFGSGELFF
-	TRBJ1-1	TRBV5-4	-	TGTGCCAGCAGCGCGGGGGGGGCAGGGACTGAAGCTTTCTTT	CASSAGGAGTEAFF
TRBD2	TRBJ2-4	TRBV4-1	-	TGCGCCAGCAGCCACGGCTCGGGGAGGGGAGCCAAAAACATTCAGTACTTC	CASSHGSGRGAKNIQYF
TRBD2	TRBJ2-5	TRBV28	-	TGTGCCAGCAGTTCCGGGACTAGCGGCTGGGAGACCCAGTACTTC	CASSSGTSGWETQYF
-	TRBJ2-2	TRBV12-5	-	TGTGCTAGTGGTTTGGTGGAGGGAATTACCGGGGAGCTGTTTTTT	CASGLVEGITGELFF
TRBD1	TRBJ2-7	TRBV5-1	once	TGCGCCAGCAGCTTGGGGGAGGGACAGGGGGCCTACGAGCAGTACTTC	CASSLGEGQGAYEQYF
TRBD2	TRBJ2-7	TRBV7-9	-	TGTGCCAGCAGCTTCAGCGGGAGGCCTTACGAGCAGTACTTC	CASSFSGRPYEQYF
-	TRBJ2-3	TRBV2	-	TGTGCCAGCTTGCAGGGCCCCAGCACAGATACGCAGTATTTT	CASLQGPSTDTQYF
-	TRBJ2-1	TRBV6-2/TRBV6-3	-	TGTGCCAGCAGTTCCGACTCTAACTCCTACAATGAGCAGTTCTTC	CASSSDSNSYNEQFF
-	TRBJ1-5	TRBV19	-	TGTGCCAGTAGTATCTCAGGCAATCAGCCCCAGCATTTT	CASSISGNQPQHF
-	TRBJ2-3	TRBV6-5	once	TGTGCCAGCATGACAGGGGCGGGGGAGGCAGATACGCAGTATTTT	CASMTGAGEADTQYF
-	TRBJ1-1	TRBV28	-	TGTGCCAGCAATCGGGGTTTTTCTGAAGCTTTCTTT	CASNRGFSEAFF
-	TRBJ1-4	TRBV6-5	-	TGTGCCAGCAGCGGGGCGGGGTTTAATGAAAAACTGTTTTTT	CASSGAGFNEKLFF
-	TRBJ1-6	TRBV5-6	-	TGTGCCAGCAGCTTCCCCACGGGGATTGACCTCCACTTT	CASSFPTGIDLHF
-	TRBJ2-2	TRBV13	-	TGTGCCAGCAGCTTAGAGGCGGTACAGGGCAGATTCGGCACCGGGGAGCTGTTTTTT	CASSLEAVQGRFGTGELFF
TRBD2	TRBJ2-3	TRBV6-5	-	TGTGCCAGCAGTTTGACTAGCGGGAGCACAGATACGCAGTATTTT	CASSLTSGSTDTQYF
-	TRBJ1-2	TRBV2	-	TGTGCCAGCAGTGAGAACAGGGATCATGGCTACACCTTC	CASSENRDHGYTF
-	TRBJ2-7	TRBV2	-	TGTGCCAGCAGTAGGGACTTTTCCTACGAGCAGTACTTC	CASSRDFSYEQYF
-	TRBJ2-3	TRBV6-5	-	TGTGCAGCAAGGCGGGACACAGATACGCAGTATTTT	CAARRDTDTQYF
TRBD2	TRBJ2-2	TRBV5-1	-	TGCGCCAGCTCGGCGGGAGGCAACACCGGGGAGCTGTTTTTT	CASSAGGNTGELFF
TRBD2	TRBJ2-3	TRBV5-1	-	TGCGCCAGCAGGGCTTCGACTAGCGCAGATACGCAGTATTTT	CASRASTSADTQYF
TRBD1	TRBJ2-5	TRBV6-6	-	TGTGCCAGCATTCCAGAACCACAGGGGCAAGAGACCCAGTACTTC	CASIPEPQGQETQYF
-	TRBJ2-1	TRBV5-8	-	TGTGCCAGCAGCTACGAGACTTTCAATGAGCAGTTCTTC	CASSYETFNEQFF
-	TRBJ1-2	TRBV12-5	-	TGTGCTAGTGGTTTGGTACTTACGGGGATCTCCTCGGGGGGCTACACCTTC	CASGLVLTGISSGGYTF
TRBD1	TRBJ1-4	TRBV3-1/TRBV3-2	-	TGTGCCAGCAGTCCCAGGGGGCAGAATAATGAAAAACTGTTTTTT	CASSPRGQNNEKLFF
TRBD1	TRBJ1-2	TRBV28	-	TGTGCCAGCAGTTTGTCACAGGGGAAGTATGGCTACACCTTC	CASSLSQGKYGYTF
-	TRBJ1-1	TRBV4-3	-	TGCGCCAGCAGCCAAGGGCCAGGGGAGAACACTGAAGCTTTCTTT	CASSQGPGENTEAFF
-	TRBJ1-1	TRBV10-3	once	TGTGCCATCAGAAATAAAACACTGAACACTGAAGCTTTCTTT	CAIRNKTLNTEAFF
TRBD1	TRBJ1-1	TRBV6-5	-	TGTGCCAGCAGTTACTCGGAACAGGGGAAGGCTTTCTTT	CASSYSEQGKAFF
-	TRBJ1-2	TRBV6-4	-	TGTGCCAGCAGTGACCGGGGCTATGGCTACACCTTC	CASSDRGYGYTF
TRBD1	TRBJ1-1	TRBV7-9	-	TGTGCCAGCAGCGTTACAGGGGCGAACACTGAAGCTTTCTTT	CASSVTGANTEAFF
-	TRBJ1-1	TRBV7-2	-	TGTGCCAGCAGCCCCCTTGTGCAGGGTGCTGAAGCTTTCTTT	CASSPLVQGAEAFF
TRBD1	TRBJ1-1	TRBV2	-	TGTGCCGGGCAGGGACAGATGAACACTGAAGCTTTCTTT	CAGQGQMNTEAFF
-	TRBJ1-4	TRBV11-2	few	TGTGCCAGCAGCTACGGGGTCAATGAAAAACTGTTTTTT	CASSYGVNEKLFF
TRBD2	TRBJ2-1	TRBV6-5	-	TGTGCCAGCAGTCGCGGGACTAGCGGCTACAATGAGCAGTTCTTC	CASSRGTSGYNEQFF
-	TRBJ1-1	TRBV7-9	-	TGTGCCAGCAGCTTAGTATCAGGGAGGCACACTGAAGCTTTCTTT	CASSLVSGRHTEAFF
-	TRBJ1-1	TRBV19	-	TGTGCCAGTAGTGTCTTTGGGACAATACCCACCGAAGCTTTCTTT	CASSVFGTIPTEAFF
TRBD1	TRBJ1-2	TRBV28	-	TGTGCCAGCGCGACAGGGTTTGATGGCTACACCTTC	CASATGFDGYTF
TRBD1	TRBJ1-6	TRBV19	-	TGTGCCAGTAACACCCCCCCCGGGACAGGGCTTGATTCACCCCTCCACTTT	CASNTPPGTGLDSPLHF
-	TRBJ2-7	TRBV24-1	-	TGTGCCACCAGTGATGTAGACTCCTACGAGCAGTACTTC	CATSDVDSYEQYF
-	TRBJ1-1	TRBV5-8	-	TGTGCCAGCACCCCGGGTTGGTTGACTGAAGCTTTCTTT	CASTPGWLTEAFF
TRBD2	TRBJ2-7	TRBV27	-	TGTGCCAGCAGCCACGGACTAGCGGGAGAGCAGCAGTACTTC	CASSHGLAGEQQYF
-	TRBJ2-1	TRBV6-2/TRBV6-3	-	TGTGCCAGCAGTCCCCGGACTAGGGAGGCCCCCAGGGGGCAGTTCTTC	CASSPRTREAPRGQFF
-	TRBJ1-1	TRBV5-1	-	TGCGCCAGCAGCTTGGATCCGGGAGTGATGGCTGAAGCTTTCTTT	CASSLDPGVMAEAFF
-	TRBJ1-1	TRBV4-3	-	TGCGCCAGCAGCCGGGAGCGGGTCTCTGAAGCTTTCTTT	CASSRERVSEAFF
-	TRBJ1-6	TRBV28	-	TGTGCCAGCACTCCCGAGAATTCACCCCTCCACTTT	CASTPENSPLHF
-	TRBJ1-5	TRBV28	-	TGTGCCAGCAGTTTGGGGGGGGGAAGAAATCAGCCCCAGCATTTT	CASSLGGGRNQPQHF
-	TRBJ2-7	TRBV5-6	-	TGTGCCAGCAGCCTCCAACTAGCCCGCTCCTACGAGCAGTACTTC	CASSLQLARSYEQYF